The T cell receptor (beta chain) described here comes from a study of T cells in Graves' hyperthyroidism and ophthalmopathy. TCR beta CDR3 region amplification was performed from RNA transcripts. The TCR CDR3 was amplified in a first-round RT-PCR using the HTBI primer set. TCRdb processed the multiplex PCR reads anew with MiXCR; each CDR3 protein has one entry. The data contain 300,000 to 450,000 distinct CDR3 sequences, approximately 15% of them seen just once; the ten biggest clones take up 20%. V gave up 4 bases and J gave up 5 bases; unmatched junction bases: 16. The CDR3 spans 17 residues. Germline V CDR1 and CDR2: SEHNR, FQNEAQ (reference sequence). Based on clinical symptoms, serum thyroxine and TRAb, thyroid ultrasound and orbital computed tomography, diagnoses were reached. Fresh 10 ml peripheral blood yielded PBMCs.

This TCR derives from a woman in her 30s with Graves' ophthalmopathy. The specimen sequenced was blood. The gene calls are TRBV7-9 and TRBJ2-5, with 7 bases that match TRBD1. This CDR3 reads CASSSPLGQVLGETQYF. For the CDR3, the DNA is TGTGCCAGCAGCTCCCCCCTCGGACAGGTACTAGGGGAGACCCAGTACTTC.